This TCR beta chain was sequenced during a study of OX40 agonist ivuxolimab in advanced cancers. Whole-study findings and limits: Mean expanded clone counts were higher in CD8+ than CD4+ T cells.

Blood specimens came from baseline, cycle 4 day 1, and cycle 7 day 1. Profiling relied on immunoSEQ multiplex PCR, and the TCRdb table lists in-frame clones only, not all of them. The table has under 40,000 clones, 80% to 90% seen once. About this clone: What it binds is not known.

In germline, CDR1 is GTSNPN, CDR2 SVGIG (reference sequence). This CDR3 region has 13 residues. The V gene lost 5 bases and the J gene lost 7 bases, with 15 bases spanning the gap. The material sequenced was CD4+ or CD8+ T cells sorted from blood, taken in a trial of the OX40 agonist ivuxolimab. The sequence was collected from an adult with an advanced solid tumor such as melanoma, head and neck, liver or kidney cancer. The chain has TRBV30 and TRBJ1-5, with D maybe TRBD1 (5 bases). The CDR3 reads CAWGRVGGQPQHF. The CDR3 DNA sequence: TGTGCCTGGGGAAGAGTTGGGGGACAGCCCCAGCATTTT.